What follows are 5 T cell receptor beta chains derived from one specimen sequenced in a study of blood T cells in healthy people across ages. Through a sample-barcoded 5' primer and a J-beta primer mix, a second PCR was run for roughly 6 to 12 cycles. TCRdb re-called the 5' RACE reads through MiXCR, storing one row per CDR3 protein. The table shows approximately 780,000 distinct CDR3 sequences, with 25% to 30% occurring only once. A further study also used this sample, focusing on T cells of mothers and their children.

Sequencing was performed on blood. These TCRs come from a boy younger than 18 in good health.

The J gene is TRBJ2-6, the V gene TRBV9; no firm D call. The CDR3 has 14 residues. Germline assignment: CDR1 SGDLS and CDR2 YYNGEE. V was pared by 9 bases and J by 0 bases, with 10 bases between. The CDR3: CATEDGSGANVLTF. Here the CDR3 DNA reads TGTGCCACCGAAGATGGCTCTGGGGCCAACGTCCTGACTTTC.

This clonotype was seen only once. The chain uses TRBV6-2 or TRBV6-3 and TRBJ2-1, with TRBD2 identical over 10 bases. Germline CDR1 and CDR2: MNHEY and SVGEGT. Trimming cost V 10 bases and J 6 bases; bases outside gene matches: 15. There are 16 residues in the CDR3. For the CDR3, the DNA is TGTGCCACCGGAACTCAACCGTCTAGCGGGAGCAATGAGCAGTTCTTC. Amino acid sequence: CATGTQPSSGSNEQFF.

The chain is built from TRBV18 and TRBJ1-6; D is unresolved. This CDR3 is 13 amino acids long. The germline V gene has CDR1 KGHSH and CDR2 LQKENI. Trimming cost V 6 bases and J 7 bases, with 10 bases left between them. Here the CDR3 DNA reads TGTGCCAGCTCGGCCATTAGAAATTCACCCCTCCACTTT. This codes for CASSAIRNSPLHF. Filled out from reference TRBV18 and TRBJ1-6, the complete variable domain reads NAGVMQNPRHLVRRRGQEARLRCSPMKGHSHVYWYRQLPEEGLKFMVYLQKENIIDESGMPKERFSAEFPKEGPSILRIQQVVRGDSAAYFCASSAIRNSPLHFGNGTRLTVT.

This clonotype showed up just a few times. This rearrangement joins TRBV10-3 to TRBJ2-6, with 9 positions matching TRBD1. Germline CDR1 reads ENHRY; CDR2 reads SYGVKD. The CDR3 extends over 16 amino acids. The ends lost 5 bases at V and 4 bases at J; junction bases unmatched: 6. CDR3 amino acids: CAISRTGAEGANVLTF. CDR3 nucleotide sequence: TGTGCCATCAGTCGGACAGGGGCGGAAGGGGCCAACGTCCTGACTTTC.

The gene calls are TRBV6-2 or TRBV6-3 and TRBJ2-5, with D hard to call. TRBJ2-7 explains the end of the DNA better; the J call may be wrong. The CDR3 contains 13 residues. CDR1 and CDR2 from the germline V gene are MNHEY and SVGEGT. The CDR3 DNA follows: TGTGCCAGCAGTTACAACTACTACTACGAGCAGTACTTC. Protein sequence: CASSYNYYYEQYF.